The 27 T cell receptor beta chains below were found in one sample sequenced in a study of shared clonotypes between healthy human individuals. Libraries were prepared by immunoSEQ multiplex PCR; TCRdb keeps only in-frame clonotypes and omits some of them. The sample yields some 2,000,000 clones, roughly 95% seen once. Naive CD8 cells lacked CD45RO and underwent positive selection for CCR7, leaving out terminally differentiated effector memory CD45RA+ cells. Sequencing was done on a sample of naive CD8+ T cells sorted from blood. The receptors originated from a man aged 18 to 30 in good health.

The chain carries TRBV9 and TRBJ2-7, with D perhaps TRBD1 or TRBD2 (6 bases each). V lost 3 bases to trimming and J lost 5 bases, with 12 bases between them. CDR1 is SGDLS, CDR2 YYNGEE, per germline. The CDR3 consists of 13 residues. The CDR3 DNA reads TGTGCCAGCAGCGCCGAGGGGGGCGACGAGCAGTACTTC. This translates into CASSAEGGDEQYF.

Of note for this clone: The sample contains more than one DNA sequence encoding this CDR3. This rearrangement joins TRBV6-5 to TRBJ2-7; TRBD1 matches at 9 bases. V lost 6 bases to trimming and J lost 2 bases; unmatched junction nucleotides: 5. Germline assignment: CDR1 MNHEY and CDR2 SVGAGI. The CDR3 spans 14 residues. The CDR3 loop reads CASSYGQGTYEQYF. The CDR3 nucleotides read TGTGCCAGCAGCTATGGACAGGGGACCTACGAGCAGTACTTC.

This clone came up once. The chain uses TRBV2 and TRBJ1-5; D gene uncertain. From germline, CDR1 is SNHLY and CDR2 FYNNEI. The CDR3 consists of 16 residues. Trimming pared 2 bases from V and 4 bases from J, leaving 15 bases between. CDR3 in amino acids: CASSEYGFQGNQPQHF. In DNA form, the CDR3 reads TGTGCCAGCAGTGAATACGGCTTCCAAGGGAATCAGCCCCAGCATTTT.

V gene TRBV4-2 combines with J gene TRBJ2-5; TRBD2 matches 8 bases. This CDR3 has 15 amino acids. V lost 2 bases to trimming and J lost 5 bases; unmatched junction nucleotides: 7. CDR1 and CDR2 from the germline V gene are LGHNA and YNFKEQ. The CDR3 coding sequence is TGTGCCAGCAGCCAACGCGGGGGGCGAAAGGAGACCCAGTACTTC. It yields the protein CASSQRGGRKETQYF.

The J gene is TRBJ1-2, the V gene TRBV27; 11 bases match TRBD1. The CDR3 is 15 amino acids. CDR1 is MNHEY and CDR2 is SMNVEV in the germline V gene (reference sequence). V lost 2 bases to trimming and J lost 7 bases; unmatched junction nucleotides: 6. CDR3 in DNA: TGTGCCAGCAGTTTACTAGGACAGGGGGCTGGTGGCTACACCTTC. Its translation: CASSLLGQGAGGYTF.

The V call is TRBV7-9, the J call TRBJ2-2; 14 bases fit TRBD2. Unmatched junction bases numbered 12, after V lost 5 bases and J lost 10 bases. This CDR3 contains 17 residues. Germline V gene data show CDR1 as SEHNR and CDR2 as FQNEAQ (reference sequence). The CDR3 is CASSPPRGLAGEEELFF. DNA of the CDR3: TGTGCCAGCAGCCCGCCCCGGGGACTAGCGGGAGAGGAGGAGCTGTTTTTT.

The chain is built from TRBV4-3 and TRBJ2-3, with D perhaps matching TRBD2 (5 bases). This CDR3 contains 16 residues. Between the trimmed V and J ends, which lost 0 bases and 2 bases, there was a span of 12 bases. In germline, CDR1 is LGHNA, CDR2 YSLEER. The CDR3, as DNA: TGCGCCAGCAGCCAAGAGGGGAGTAGCCCCACAGATACGCAGTATTTT. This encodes CASSQEGSSPTDTQYF.

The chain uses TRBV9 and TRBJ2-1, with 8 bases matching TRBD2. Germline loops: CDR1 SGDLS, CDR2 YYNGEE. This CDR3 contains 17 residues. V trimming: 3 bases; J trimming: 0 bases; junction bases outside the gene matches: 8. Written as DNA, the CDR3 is TGTGCCAGCAGCGCCAGCGGGAGCCCAAGCTCCTACAATGAGCAGTTCTTC. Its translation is CASSASGSPSSYNEQFF.

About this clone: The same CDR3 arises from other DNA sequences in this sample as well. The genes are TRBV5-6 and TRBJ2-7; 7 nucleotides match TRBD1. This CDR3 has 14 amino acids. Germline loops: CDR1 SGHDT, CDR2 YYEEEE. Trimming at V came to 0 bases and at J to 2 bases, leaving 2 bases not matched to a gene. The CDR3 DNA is TGTGCCAGCAGCTTGGGACAGGGAGCCTACGAGCAGTACTTC. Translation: CASSLGQGAYEQYF.

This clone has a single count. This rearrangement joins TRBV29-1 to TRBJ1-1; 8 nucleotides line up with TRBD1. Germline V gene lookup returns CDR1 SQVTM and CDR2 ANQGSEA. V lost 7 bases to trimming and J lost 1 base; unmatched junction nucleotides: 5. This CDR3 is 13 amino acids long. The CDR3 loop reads CSASDRANTEAFF. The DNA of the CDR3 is TGCAGCGCTTCGGACAGGGCGAACACTGAAGCTTTCTTT. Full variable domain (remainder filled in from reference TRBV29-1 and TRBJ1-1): SAVISQKPSRDICQRGTSLTIQCQVDSQVTMMFWYRQQPGQSLTLIATANQGSEATYESGFVIDKFPISRPNLTFSTLTVSNMSPEDSSIYLCSASDRANTEAFFGQGTRLTVV.

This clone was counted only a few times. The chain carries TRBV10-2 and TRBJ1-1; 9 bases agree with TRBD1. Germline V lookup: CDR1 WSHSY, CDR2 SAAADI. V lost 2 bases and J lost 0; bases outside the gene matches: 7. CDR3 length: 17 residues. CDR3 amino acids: CASSETGTGTLNTEAFF. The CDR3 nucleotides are TGCGCCAGCAGTGAGACAGGGACAGGGACTTTGAACACTGAAGCTTTCTTT.

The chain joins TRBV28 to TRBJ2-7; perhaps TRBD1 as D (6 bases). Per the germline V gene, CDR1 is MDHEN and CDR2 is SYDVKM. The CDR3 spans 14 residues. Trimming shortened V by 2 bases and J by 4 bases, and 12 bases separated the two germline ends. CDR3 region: CASSLGQGIYEQYF. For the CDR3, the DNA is TGTGCCAGCAGTTTAGGGCAGGGGATTTACGAGCAGTACTTC. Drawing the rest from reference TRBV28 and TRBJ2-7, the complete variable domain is DVKVTQSSRYLVKRTGEKVFLECVQDMDHENMFWYRQDPGLGLRLIYFSYDVKMKEKGDIPEGYSVSREKKERFSLILESASTNQTSMYLCASSLGQGIYEQYFGPGTRLTVT.

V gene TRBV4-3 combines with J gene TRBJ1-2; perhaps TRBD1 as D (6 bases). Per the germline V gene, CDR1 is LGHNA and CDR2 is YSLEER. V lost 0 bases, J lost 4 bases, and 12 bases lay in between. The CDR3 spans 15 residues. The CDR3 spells CASSQDGGLVYGYTF. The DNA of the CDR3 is TGCGCCAGCAGCCAAGATGGGGGGCTTGTCTATGGCTACACCTTC.

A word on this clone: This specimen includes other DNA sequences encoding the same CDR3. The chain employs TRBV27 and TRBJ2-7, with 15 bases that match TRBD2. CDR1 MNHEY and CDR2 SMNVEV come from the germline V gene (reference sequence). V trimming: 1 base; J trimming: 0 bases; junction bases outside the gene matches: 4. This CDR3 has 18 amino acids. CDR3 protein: CASSLLGLAGGSSYEQYF. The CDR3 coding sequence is TGTGCCAGCAGTTTATTGGGACTAGCGGGGGGAAGCTCCTACGAGCAGTACTTC.

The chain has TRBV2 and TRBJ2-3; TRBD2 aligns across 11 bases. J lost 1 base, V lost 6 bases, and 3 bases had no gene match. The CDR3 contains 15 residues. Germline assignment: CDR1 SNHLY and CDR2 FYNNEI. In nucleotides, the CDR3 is TGTGCCAGCAGAGAACTAGCGGGGGGCACAGATACGCAGTATTTT. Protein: CASRELAGGTDTQYF.

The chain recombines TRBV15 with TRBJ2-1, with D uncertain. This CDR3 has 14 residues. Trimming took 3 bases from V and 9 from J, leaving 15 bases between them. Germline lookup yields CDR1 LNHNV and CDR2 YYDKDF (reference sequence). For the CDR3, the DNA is TGTGCCACCAGCAGGGACCTGGTGCGAAGTGAGCAGTTCTTC. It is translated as CATSRDLVRSEQFF.

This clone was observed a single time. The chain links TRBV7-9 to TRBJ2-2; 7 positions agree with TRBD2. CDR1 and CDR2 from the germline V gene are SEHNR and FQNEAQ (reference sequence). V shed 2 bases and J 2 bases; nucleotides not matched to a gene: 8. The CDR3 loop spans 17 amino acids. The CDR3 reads CASSLNGRGTNTGELFF. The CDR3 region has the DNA TGTGCCAGCAGCTTAAACGGGCGGGGGACCAACACCGGGGAGCTGTTTTTT.

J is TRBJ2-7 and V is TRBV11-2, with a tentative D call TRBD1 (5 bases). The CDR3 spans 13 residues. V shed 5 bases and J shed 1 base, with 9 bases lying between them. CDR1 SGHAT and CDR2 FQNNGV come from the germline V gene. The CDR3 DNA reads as TGTGCCAGCAGCCCGACAGTATCCTACGAGCAGTACTTC. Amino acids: CASSPTVSYEQYF. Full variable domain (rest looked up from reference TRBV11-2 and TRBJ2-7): EAGVAQSPRYKIIEKRQSVAFWCNPISGHATLYWYQQILGQGPKLLIQFQNNGVVDDSQLPKDRFSAERLKGVDSTLKIQPAKLEDSAVYLCASSPTVSYEQYFGPGTRLTVT.

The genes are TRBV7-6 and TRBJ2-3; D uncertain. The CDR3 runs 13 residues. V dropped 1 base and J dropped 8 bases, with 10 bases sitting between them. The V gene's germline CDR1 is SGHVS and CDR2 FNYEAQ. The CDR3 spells CASSLGAVGTQYF. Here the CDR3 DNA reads TGTGCCAGCAGCTTAGGGGCCGTGGGTACGCAGTATTTT.

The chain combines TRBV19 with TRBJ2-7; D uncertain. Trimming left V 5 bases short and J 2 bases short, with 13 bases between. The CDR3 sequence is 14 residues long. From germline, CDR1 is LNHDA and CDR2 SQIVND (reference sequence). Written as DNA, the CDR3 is TGTGCCAGTAGTCCTCTCTTTCCCGCCTACGAGCAGTACTTC. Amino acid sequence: CASSPLFPAYEQYF.

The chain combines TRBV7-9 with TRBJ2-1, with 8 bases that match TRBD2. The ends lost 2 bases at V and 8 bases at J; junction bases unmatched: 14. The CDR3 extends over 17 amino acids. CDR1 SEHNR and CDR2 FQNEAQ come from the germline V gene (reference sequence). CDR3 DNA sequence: TGTGCCAGCAGCTTAATCAGCGGGAGTTGGCTCGATGATGAGCAGTTCTTC. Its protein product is CASSLISGSWLDDEQFF. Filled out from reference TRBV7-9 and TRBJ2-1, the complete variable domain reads DTGVSQNPRHKITKRGQNVTFRCDPISEHNRLYWYRQTLGQGPEFLTYFQNEAQLEKSRLLSDRFSAERPKGSFSTLEIQRTEQGDSAMYLCASSLISGSWLDDEQFFGPGTRLTVL.

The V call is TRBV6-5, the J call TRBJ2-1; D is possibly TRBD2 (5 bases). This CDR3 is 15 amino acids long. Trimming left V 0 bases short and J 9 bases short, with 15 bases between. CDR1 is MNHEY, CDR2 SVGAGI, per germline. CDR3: CASSYSGLVSGEQFF. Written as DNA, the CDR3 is TGTGCCAGCAGTTACTCCGGGCTAGTAAGCGGTGAGCAGTTCTTC.

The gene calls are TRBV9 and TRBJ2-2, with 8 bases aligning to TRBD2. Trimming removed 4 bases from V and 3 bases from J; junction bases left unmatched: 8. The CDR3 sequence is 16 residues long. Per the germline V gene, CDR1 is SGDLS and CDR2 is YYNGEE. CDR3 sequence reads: CASSPRTSGYTGELFF. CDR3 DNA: TGTGCCAGCAGCCCCAGAACTAGCGGTTACACCGGGGAGCTGTTTTTT. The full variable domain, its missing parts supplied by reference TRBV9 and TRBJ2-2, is DSGVTQTPKHLITATGQRVTLRCSPRSGDLSVYWYQQSLDQGLQFLIQYYNGEERAKGNILERFSAQQFPDLHSELNLSSLELGDSALYFCASSPRTSGYTGELFFGEGSRLTVL.

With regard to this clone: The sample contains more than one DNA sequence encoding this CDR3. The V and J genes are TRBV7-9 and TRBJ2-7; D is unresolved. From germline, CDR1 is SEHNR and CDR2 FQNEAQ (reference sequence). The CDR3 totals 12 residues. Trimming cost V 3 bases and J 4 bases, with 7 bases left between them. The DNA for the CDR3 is TGTGCCAGCAGCTTGGGGTTTTACGAGCAGTACTTC. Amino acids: CASSLGFYEQYF.

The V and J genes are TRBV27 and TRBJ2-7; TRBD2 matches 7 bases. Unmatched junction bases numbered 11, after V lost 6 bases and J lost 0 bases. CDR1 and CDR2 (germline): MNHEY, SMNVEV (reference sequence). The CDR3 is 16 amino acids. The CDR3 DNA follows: TGTGCCAGCAGCCCCTCGAGCGGGGCCTACTCCTACGAGCAGTACTTC. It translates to CASSPSSGAYSYEQYF.

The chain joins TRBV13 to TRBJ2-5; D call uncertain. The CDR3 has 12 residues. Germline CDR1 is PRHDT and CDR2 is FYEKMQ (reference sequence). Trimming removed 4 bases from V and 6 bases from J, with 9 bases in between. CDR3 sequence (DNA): TGTGCCAGCAGCTCGGAGACCAAGACCCAGTACTTC. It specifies CASSSETKTQYF.

CDR3 DNA sequence: TGTGCCAGCTCACCTGAATCGCTTGACTACACCTTC. Translated, it gives CASSPESLDYTF. V usage is TRBV18 and J usage is TRBJ1-2; D is unresolved. Germline assignment: CDR1 KGHSH and CDR2 LQKENI. CDR3 size: 12 residues. V dropped 3 bases and J dropped 10 bases, with 12 bases sitting between them.